The clone carrying this T cell receptor beta chain was seen once. The antigen remains undetermined. This sample was taken from a study of CD8+ T cells in alopecia areata. Study-level information: Treatment comprised oral tofacitinib, 5 to 10 mg twice daily, in treated patients. The authors scored treated patients' severity by affected scalp percentage.

Extracted RNA was reverse transcribed into cDNA, the sequencing template. The method was immunoSEQ multiplex PCR; TCRdb's version includes in-frame clones alone and lacks a portion of them. This sample has 200,000 to 250,000 clones; less than 75% occur once, and the top ten carry 1.6%. Study observations and caveats: Uncertainty remains about how baseline CD8+ expansion links to response, with one nonresponder.

As for treatment: oral pan-JAK inhibitor, 5-10 mg twice daily. Germline CDR1 and CDR2: SQVTM and ANQGSEA. Deletions cut 5 bases from V and 4 bases from J, with 20 bases between. The CDR3 extends over 15 amino acids. The chain joins TRBV29-1 to TRBJ1-2; D may be TRBD1 (6 bases). Sequences were derived from CD4+ T cells sorted from blood, sampled at week 4, from a patient treated with tofacitinib. The sequence was obtained from a human donor with alopecia areata. CDR3 DNA sequence: TGCAGCGTTTACGTCCCCGGGGACAACTTCTATGGCTACACCTTC. Residues: CSVYVPGDNFYGYTF.